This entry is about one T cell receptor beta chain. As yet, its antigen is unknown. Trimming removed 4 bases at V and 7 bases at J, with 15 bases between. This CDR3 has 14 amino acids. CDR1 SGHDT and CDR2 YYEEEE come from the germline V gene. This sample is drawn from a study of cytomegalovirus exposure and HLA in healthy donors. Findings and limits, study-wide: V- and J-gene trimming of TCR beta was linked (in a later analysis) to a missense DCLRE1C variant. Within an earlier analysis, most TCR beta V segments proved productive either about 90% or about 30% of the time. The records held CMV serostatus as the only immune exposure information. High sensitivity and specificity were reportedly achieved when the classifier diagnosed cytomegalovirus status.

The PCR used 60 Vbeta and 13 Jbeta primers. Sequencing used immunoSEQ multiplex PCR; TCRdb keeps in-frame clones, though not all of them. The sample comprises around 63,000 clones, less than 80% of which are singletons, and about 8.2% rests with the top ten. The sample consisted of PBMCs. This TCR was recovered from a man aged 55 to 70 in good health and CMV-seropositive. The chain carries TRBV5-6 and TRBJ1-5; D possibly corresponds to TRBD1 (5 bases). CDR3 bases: TGTGCCAGCAGCCGGGGGGGGGAGTACCAGCCCCAGCATTTT. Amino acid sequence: CASSRGGEYQPQHF. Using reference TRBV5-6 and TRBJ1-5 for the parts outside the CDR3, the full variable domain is DAGVTQSPTHLIKTRGQQVTLRCSPKSGHDTVSWYQQALGQGPQFIFQYYEEEERQRGNFPDRFSGHQFPNYSSELNVNALLLGDSALYLCASSRGGEYQPQHFGDGTRLSIL.